The TCR beta chain described here comes from a study of blood T cell repertoires in COVID-19. Adults between roughly 18 and 95 years of age took part from about 24 US areas. Membership in each cohort depended on participant-reported clinical history. Shortly before study entry, within 2 weeks, exposed participants had met a COVID-19 case. The length of the CDR3 is 14 residues. Deletions cut 3 bases from V and 2 bases from J, with 10 bases between. Germline CDR1 MNHEY, CDR2 SMNVEV (reference sequence). Original analysis: Amplified reference gene primers provided the basis for estimating nucleated cell counts. Only in-frame clones appear in the TCRdb table, and some are missing; sequencing was by immunoSEQ multiplex PCR. V, J and clone size are those of that table, while D and trimming were read from the DNA. The sample comprises about 270,000 clones, under 95% of which are singletons, and around 2.8% rests with the top ten.

The gene calls are TRBV27 and TRBJ1-2; D might be TRBD1 (5 bases). The sample taken for sequencing was PBMCs or T cells enriched from blood (not recorded which). The TCR sequence derives from a man aged 40-49 years who had been exposed to COVID-19. The CDR3 loop reads CASSFREGNYGYTF. CDR3 sequence (DNA): TGTGCCAGCAGTTTCAGGGAGGGAAACTATGGCTACACCTTC.